Each of the 22 T cell receptor beta chains below was sequenced from the same sample in a study of CD8 T cells in ankylosing spondylitis. TCRdb fed the 5' RACE reads into MiXCR, producing one record per CDR3 protein. The sample lists around 300,000 distinct CDR3 sequences, about 20% occurring once. Sequenced sample: blood, either unsorted or a sorted T cell fraction (not recorded which). The receptors were gathered from a female donor with ankylosing spondylitis or in good health (not recorded which).

The chain recombines TRBV5-1 with TRBJ2-2, with TRBD2 identical over 12 bases. There are 15 residues in the CDR3. Germline V lookup: CDR1 SGHRS, CDR2 YFSETQ. With 1 base clipped from V and 5 bases from J, the junction kept 0 bases outside the gene matches. The CDR3 DNA sequence: TGCGCCAGCAGCTTGACTAGCGGGAGGACCGGGGAGCTGTTTTTT. Translation gives CASSLTSGRTGELFF.

This clonotype has only one observation. The chain couples TRBV6-4 to TRBJ2-1; TRBD2 agrees at 7 bases. The CDR3 contains 16 residues. The trim removed 2 bases at V and 2 bases at J, leaving 6 bases unmatched. Germline CDR1 reads MRHNA; CDR2 reads SNTAGT. CDR3 region: CASSDVWTSPYNEQFF. The CDR3 DNA is TGTGCCAGCAGTGACGTCTGGACTAGTCCCTACAATGAGCAGTTCTTC.

Ten or more counts support this clonotype. The rearrangement uses TRBV20-1 and TRBJ2-1, with TRBD2 identical over 7 bases. V lost 6 bases, J lost 3 bases, and 14 bases stayed unmatched. The CDR3 spans 16 residues. Per germline, CDR1 DFQATT and CDR2 SNEGSKA (reference sequence). The CDR3 loop reads CSASSPSSGFYNEQFF. The CDR3 nucleotides are TGCAGTGCATCATCTCCTTCTAGCGGATTCTACAATGAGCAGTTCTTC.

This clonotype has ten or more counts. V usage is TRBV12-3 or TRBV12-4 and J usage is TRBJ2-7; 7 bases map to TRBD1. Germline trimming cut 7 bases from V and 3 bases from J; bases unmatched to any gene: 12. The CDR3 totals 15 residues. The CDR3 bases are TGTGCCAGCACTGGGGGACAGCCTAGTTTCTACGAGCAGTACTTC. Translation: CASTGGQPSFYEQYF.

The chain uses TRBV14 and TRBJ2-7; D is possibly TRBD2 (6 bases). The CDR3 is made up of 18 amino acids. Germline V lookup: CDR1 SGHDN, CDR2 FVKESK. Trimming left V 5 bases short and J 0 bases short, with 23 bases between. CDR3 bases: TGTGCCAGCAGCGGTTGGGACCTGGCCGGGACTGGCTCCTACGAGCAGTACTTC. This codes for CASSGWDLAGTGSYEQYF. The full variable domain, completed using reference TRBV14 and TRBJ2-7, is EAGVTQFPSHSVIEKGQTVTLRCDPISGHDNLYWYRRVMGKEIKFLLHFVKESKQDESGMPNNRFLAERTGGTYSTLKVQPAELEDSGVYFCASSGWDLAGTGSYEQYFGPGTRLTVT.

In this sample, this clonotype turned up many times. The rearrangement links TRBV12-3 or TRBV12-4 to TRBJ2-1, with D possibly being TRBD1 (7 bases). The CDR3 is 11 amino acids. V dropped 9 bases and J dropped 6 bases, with 9 bases sitting between them. CDR3 bases: TGTGCCAGTCAGGGGGGCAATGAGCAGTTCTTC. Its protein is CASQGGNEQFF.

The sample holds a few counts of this clonotype. This chain joins TRBV20-1 and TRBJ1-5, with D uncertain. Germline V gene data show CDR1 as DFQATT and CDR2 as SNEGSKA (reference sequence). Trimming took 0 bases from V and 4 from J, leaving 13 bases between them. This CDR3 is built from 15 residues. For the CDR3, the DNA is TGCAGTGCTAGAGATATCGGTATGCTTAATCAGCCCCAGCATTTT. This codes for CSARDIGMLNQPQHF.

This clonotype has ten or more counts. For the CDR3, the DNA is TGCGCCAGCAGCCCGACTTTGGGGACAGGGACCTACGAGCAGTACTTC. Its translation is CASSPTLGTGTYEQYF. The chain combines TRBV5-1 with TRBJ2-7, with 9 bases identical to TRBD1. The CDR3 has 16 amino acids. V gave up 4 bases and J gave up 2 bases; unmatched junction bases: 10. Germline V gives CDR1 SGHRS, CDR2 YFSETQ.

This clonotype was seen a handful of times. The chain links TRBV2 to TRBJ2-7; D may be TRBD1 or TRBD2 (5 bases each). Trimming stripped 6 bases from V and 0 bases from J, with 12 bases between. The CDR3 has 14 residues. Germline assignment: CDR1 SNHLY and CDR2 FYNNEI. This chain's CDR3 is CASRGTGSSYEQYF. CDR3 nucleotide sequence: TGTGCCAGCAGAGGGACCGGTAGCTCCTACGAGCAGTACTTC.

The chain has TRBV7-9 and TRBJ2-1, with D possibly matching TRBD2 (6 bases). CDR3 length equals 13 residues. The germline V and J ends were trimmed by 4 bases and 11 bases, with 15 bases remaining between them. CDR1 and CDR2 from the germline V gene are SEHNR and FQNEAQ (reference sequence). CDR3 in DNA: TGTGCCAGCAGCTCATCGGGACTCCATAAGCAGTTCTTC. Its protein is CASSSSGLHKQFF.

This chain uses TRBV7-3 with TRBJ1-5; D ambiguous. This CDR3 comprises 13 residues. Between the trimmed V and J ends, which lost 5 bases and 6 bases, there was a span of 11 bases. Germline CDR1 is SGHTA and CDR2 is FQGTGA. CDR3 coding DNA: TGTGCCAGCAGCATCGAACCGGGTCAGCCCCAGCATTTT. This codes for CASSIEPGQPQHF.

The chain has TRBV6-2 or TRBV6-3 and TRBJ1-1, with D hard to call. Looked up from germline, CDR1 is MNHEY and CDR2 is SVGEGT. The V gene lost 2 bases and the J gene lost 4 bases, with 8 bases spanning the gap. This CDR3 contains 13 residues. The chain's CDR3 is CASSYLGVTEAFF. The CDR3 nucleotides are TGTGCCAGCAGTTACCTAGGAGTCACTGAAGCTTTCTTT.

The gene calls are TRBV7-9 and TRBJ2-1; 11 bases match TRBD2. V shed 7 bases and J 3 bases; nucleotides not matched to a gene: 5. Germline values: CDR1 SEHNR, CDR2 FQNEAQ (reference sequence). The CDR3 contains 15 residues. Written as DNA, the CDR3 is TGTGCCAGCAACACGGGACTAGCGGTCTACAATGAGCAGTTCTTC. It translates to CASNTGLAVYNEQFF.

This clonotype was seen repeatedly, ten times or more. The chain has TRBV5-1 and TRBJ2-3; D is unclear. The ends were cut back, 6 bases at V and 2 bases at J, with 13 bases in the middle. In germline, CDR1 is SGHRS, CDR2 YFSETQ. The CDR3 length is 14 residues. CDR3 loop: CASTIGRNTDTQYF. CDR3 in DNA: TGCGCCAGCACGATCGGACGAAACACAGATACGCAGTATTTT.

The chain links TRBV9 to TRBJ2-4; tentative D call: TRBD1 (6 bases). Germline V CDR1 and CDR2: SGDLS, YYNGEE. The V gene lost 2 bases and the J gene lost 0 bases, with 9 bases spanning the gap. This CDR3 comprises 15 residues. The DNA for the CDR3 is TGTGCCAGCAGCGTTGGACAGCTAGCCAAAAACATTCAGTACTTC. This codes for CASSVGQLAKNIQYF.

This clonotype occurred a few times. V gene TRBV20-1 combines with J gene TRBJ1-1; a possible D gene is TRBD1 (6 bases). The V gene's germline CDR1 is DFQATT and CDR2 SNEGSKA (reference sequence). This CDR3 has 14 amino acids. The V gene lost 6 bases and the J gene lost 7 bases, with 21 bases spanning the gap. CDR3 sequence (DNA): TGCAGTGCCGAGACAGGCGCCGGGATTGGTGAAGCTTTCTTT. Translating gives CSAETGAGIGEAFF.

With regard to this clonotype: A much larger clone lies one base from this, so it may be a read error. CDR3 DNA: TGCGCCAGCAGTGAATCAGGGGATCAGCCCCAGCATTTT. It translates to CASSESGDQPQHF. The V call is TRBV10-2, the J call TRBJ1-5; tentative D call: TRBD1 (6 bases). CDR3 length equals 13 residues. Germline CDR1 reads WSHSY; CDR2 reads SAAADI. V was pared by 3 bases and J by 5 bases, with 8 bases between.

This clonotype was picked up many times. The V call is TRBV7-2, the J call TRBJ1-2, with D perhaps TRBD1 (5 bases). Trimming removed 5 bases at V and 8 bases at J, with 18 bases between. Germline V gives CDR1 SGHTA, CDR2 FQGNSA. This CDR3 comprises 14 residues. CDR3 DNA sequence: TGTGCCAGCAGCACCTCTGGACAATTTTGGGGCTACACCTTC. This translates into CASSTSGQFWGYTF.

The chain recombines TRBV2 with TRBJ1-5; D is possibly TRBD1 (5 bases). This CDR3 spans 14 amino acids. With 3 bases removed from V and 7 bases from J, the gap between germline ends came to 13 bases. From germline, CDR1 is SNHLY and CDR2 FYNNEI. The CDR3, as DNA: TGTGCCAGCAGTGATGGCAGGGAAGGGCAGCCCCAGCATTTT. Its protein is CASSDGREGQPQHF.

The chain couples TRBV12-3 or TRBV12-4 to TRBJ2-3; a possible D gene is TRBD2 (5 bases). This CDR3 region has 13 residues. Between the trimmed V and J ends, which lost 4 bases and 6 bases, there was a span of 11 bases. CDR3 coding DNA: TGTGCCAGCAGTTACCGGGTAGCGGATACGCAGTATTTT. It specifies CASSYRVADTQYF.

This clonotype was found many times. The chain employs TRBV5-1 and TRBJ2-7, with unresolved D. CDR1 is SGHRS and CDR2 is YFSETQ in the germline V gene. Trimming took off 4 bases at V and 6 bases at J, with 11 bases between the two ends. The CDR3 extends over 12 amino acids. In DNA, the CDR3 is TGCGCCAGCAGCGATACTACGATCGAGCAGTACTTC. This gives the protein CASSDTTIEQYF.

This chain joins TRBV20-1 and TRBJ2-3; D possibly uses TRBD1 or TRBD2 (7 bases each). Germline V gene data show CDR1 as DFQATT and CDR2 as SNEGSKA (reference sequence). This CDR3 comprises 16 residues. Trimming shortened V by 0 bases and J by 0 bases, and 13 bases separated the two germline ends. CDR3 amino acids: CSARDGRGQSTDTQYF. Here the CDR3 DNA reads TGCAGTGCTAGAGATGGGAGGGGACAGAGCACAGATACGCAGTATTTT.